This TCR beta chain appears in the sequencing data of a study of shared clonotypes between healthy human individuals. Measured with immunoSEQ multiplex PCR; TCRdb has only the in-frame clones, and not every one. The data contain 2 million to 2.5 million clones, approximately 95% of them seen just once; the ten biggest clones take up around 0.4%. The sequenced sample was naive CD4+ T cells from PBMCs. Subset specified: CD45RA+ positively selected. The receptor was isolated from a man between 18 and 35 years old in good health. Some clones in this sample may be carry-over from other donors' samples.

The CDR3 reads CASSSNEGTDTQYF. CDR3 bases: TGTGCCAGCTCATCCAACGAGGGCACAGATACGCAGTATTTT. The chain has TRBV18 and TRBJ2-3; no reliable D call. The CDR3 has 14 amino acids. V lost 5 bases and J lost 1, with 10 bases in between. The V gene's germline CDR1 is KGHSH and CDR2 LQKENI.